This TCR beta chain was identified during a study of T cell changes during pregnancy in multiple sclerosis. The CDR3 totals 14 residues. Looked up from germline, CDR1 is SGHAT and CDR2 is FQNNGV. Trimming took off 2 bases at V and 6 bases at J, with 11 bases between the two ends. The assay was immunoSEQ multiplex PCR, and TCRdb's table has in-frame clones only and misses some. The table has about 86,000 clones, 85% to 95% seen once. The V and J genes are TRBV11-2 and TRBJ1-3; D is perhaps TRBD1 (6 bases). The sequencing used peripheral blood, collected in the first trimester of pregnancy. The TCR originated in a female donor in good health, enrolled as a control in a pregnancy study. The CDR3 coding sequence is TGTGCCAGCAGCTTACGGGGACATGTAAACACCATATATTTT. Its protein is CASSLRGHVNTIYF.